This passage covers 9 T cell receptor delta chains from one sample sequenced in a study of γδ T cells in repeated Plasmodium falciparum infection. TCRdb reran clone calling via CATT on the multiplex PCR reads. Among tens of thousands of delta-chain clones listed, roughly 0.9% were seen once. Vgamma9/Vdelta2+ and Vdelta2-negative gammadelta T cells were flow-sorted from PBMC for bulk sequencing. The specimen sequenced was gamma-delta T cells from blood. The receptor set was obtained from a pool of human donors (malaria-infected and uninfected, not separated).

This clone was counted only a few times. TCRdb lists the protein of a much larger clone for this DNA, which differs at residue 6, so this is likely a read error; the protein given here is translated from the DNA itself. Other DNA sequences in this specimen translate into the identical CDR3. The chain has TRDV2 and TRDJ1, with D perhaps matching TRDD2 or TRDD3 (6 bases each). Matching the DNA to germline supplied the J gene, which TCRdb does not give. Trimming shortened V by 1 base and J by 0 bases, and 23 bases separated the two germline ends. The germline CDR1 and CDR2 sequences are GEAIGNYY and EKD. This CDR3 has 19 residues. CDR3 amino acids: CACDTRSYTGLLYTDKLIF. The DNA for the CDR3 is TGTGCCTGTGACACGAGATCCTACACTGGGCTACTTTACACCGATAAACTCATCTTT.

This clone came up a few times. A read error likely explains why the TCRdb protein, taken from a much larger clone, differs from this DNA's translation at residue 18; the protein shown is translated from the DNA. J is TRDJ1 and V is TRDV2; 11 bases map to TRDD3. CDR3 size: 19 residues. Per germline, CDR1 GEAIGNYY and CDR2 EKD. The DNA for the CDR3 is TGTGCCTGTGACACGCCTTGGAAGGTGGGGGATACGTACACCGATAAACTCACCTTT. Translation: CACDTPWKVGDTYTDKLTF.

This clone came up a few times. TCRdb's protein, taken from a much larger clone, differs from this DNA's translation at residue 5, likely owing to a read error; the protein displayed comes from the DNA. The CDR3 sequence is CALGLADGGLSDKLIF. The CDR3 DNA is TGTGCTCTCGGGCTGGCTGATGGGGGACTCTCCGATAAACTCATCTTT. The J gene is TRDJ1, the V gene TRDV1; the match to TRDD3 covers 7 bases. TCRdb carries no J gene annotation; the J gene was assigned here by matching the DNA with germline. The germline V gene encodes CDR1 TSWWSYY and CDR2 QGS. CDR3 size: 16 residues. Trimming cost V 9 bases and J 3 bases; bases outside gene matches: 16.

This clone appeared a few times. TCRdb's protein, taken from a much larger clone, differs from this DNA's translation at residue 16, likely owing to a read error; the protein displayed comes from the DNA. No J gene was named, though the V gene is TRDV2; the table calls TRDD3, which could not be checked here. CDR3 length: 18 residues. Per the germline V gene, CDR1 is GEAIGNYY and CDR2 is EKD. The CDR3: CACDTLEGLGDDTDKPIF. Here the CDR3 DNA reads TGTGCCTGTGACACTTTGGAAGGACTGGGGGACGACACCGATAAACCCATCTTT.

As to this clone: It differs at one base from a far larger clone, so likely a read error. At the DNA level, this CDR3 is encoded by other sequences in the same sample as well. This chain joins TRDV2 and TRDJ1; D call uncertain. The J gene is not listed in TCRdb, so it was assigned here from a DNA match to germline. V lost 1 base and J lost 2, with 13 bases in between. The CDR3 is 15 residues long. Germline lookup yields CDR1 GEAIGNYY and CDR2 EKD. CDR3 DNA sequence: TGTGCCTGTGACACAGTGGGAATAAGTACCGATAAACTCATCTTT. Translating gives CACDTVGISTDKLIF.

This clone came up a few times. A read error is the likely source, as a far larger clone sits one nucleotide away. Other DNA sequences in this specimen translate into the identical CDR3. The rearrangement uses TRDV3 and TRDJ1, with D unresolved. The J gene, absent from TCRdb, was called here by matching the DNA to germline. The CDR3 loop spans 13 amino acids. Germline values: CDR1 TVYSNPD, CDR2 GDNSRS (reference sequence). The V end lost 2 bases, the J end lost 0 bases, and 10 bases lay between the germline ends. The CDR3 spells CAFRRDYTDKLIF. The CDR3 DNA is TGTGCCTTTCGGCGTGACTACACCGATAAACTCATCTTT.

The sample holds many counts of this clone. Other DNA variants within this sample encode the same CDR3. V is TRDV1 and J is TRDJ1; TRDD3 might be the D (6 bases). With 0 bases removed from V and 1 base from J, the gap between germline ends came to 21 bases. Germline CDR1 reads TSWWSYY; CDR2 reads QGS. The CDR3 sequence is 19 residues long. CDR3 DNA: TGTGCTCTTGGGGAACTATGGCCAAATTCGGGGGGAGGCACCGATAAACTCATCTTT. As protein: CALGELWPNSGGGTDKLIF.

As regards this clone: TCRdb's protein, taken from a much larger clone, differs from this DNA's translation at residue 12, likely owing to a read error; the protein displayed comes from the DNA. CDR3 in DNA: TGTGCCTGTGACACGATCGTACTGGGGGACAGCCCCTGGGACACCCGACAGATGTTTTTC. Protein product: CACDTIVLGDSPWDTRQMFF. V gene TRDV2 combines with J gene TRDJ3, with 9 bases lining up with TRDD3. TCRdb lists no J gene, so it was determined here by aligning the DNA to germline. Germline V CDR1 and CDR2: GEAIGNYY, EKD. V shed 1 base and J 2 bases; nucleotides not matched to a gene: 11. This CDR3 has 20 residues.

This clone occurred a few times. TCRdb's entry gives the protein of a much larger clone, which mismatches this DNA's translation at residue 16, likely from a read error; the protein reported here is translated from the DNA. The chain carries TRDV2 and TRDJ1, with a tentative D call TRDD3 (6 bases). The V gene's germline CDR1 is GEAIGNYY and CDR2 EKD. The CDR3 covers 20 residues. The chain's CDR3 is CACDTAFAGDSPRYTGKLIF. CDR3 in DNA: TGTGCCTGTGACACCGCGTTCGCTGGGGACTCTCCGAGGTACACCGGTAAACTCATCTTT.